Listed below are T cell receptor beta chains from one sample, sequenced in a study of T-cell memory formation after mild COVID-19. TCRdb passed the 5' RACE reads through MiXCR, listing each CDR3 protein once. The data contain over 300,000 distinct CDR3 sequences, 20% to 25% of them seen just once; the ten biggest clones take up over 20%. Sequenced input: PBMCs or a T cell subset sorted from them (not recorded which). The receptor set was obtained from a man aged 18 to 30 who had mild COVID-19 (a few samples of this study predate the infection). Cell type and time point are not known. The CDR3 runs from the conserved cysteine through the conserved F or W. A D gene is named only where the DNA matches it firmly. Where a row states a size, it is once, few, many or the class of an expanded clone; other rows omit it.

-	TRBV12-3/TRBV12-4	TRBJ2-5	few	CASNLAGLGAETQYF	TGTGCCAGCAATCTGGCGGGGTTAGGTGCGGAGACCCAGTACTTC
TRBD1	TRBV12-3/TRBV12-4	TRBJ2-7	many	CASSTGTGFYEQYF	TGTGCCAGCAGCACCGGGACAGGTTTTTACGAGCAGTACTTC
TRBD2	TRBV10-3	TRBJ2-3	-	CATDGGLGDTQYF	TGTGCCACCGACGGGGGGTTGGGAGATACGCAGTATTTT
-	TRBV4-3	TRBJ2-7	few	CASSQDFQGTLPYEQYF	TGCGCCAGCAGCCAAGATTTCCAGGGGACCTTACCCTACGAGCAGTACTTC
TRBD2	TRBV3-1	TRBJ2-3	few	CASSRGSPTDTQYF	TGTGCCAGCAGCCGCGGGAGCCCCACAGATACGCAGTATTTT
TRBD2	TRBV6-5	TRBJ2-3	few	CASIPKGGYTDTQYF	TGTGCCAGCATCCCCAAGGGAGGGTACACAGATACGCAGTATTTT
-	TRBV6-4	TRBJ2-1	many	CASSDSSGAVSEQFF	TGTGCCAGCAGTGACTCATCAGGGGCGGTGAGTGAGCAGTTCTTC
-	TRBV18	TRBJ2-7	few	CASSPSGGNEQYF	TGTGCCAGCTCACCATCCGGGGGCAACGAGCAGTACTTC
-	TRBV18	TRBJ2-2	few	CASSRPTGDTGELFF	TGTGCCAGCTCACGACCAACGGGAGACACCGGGGAGCTGTTTTTT
-	TRBV6-2/TRBV6-3	TRBJ2-3	-	CASDSSGADTQYF	TGTGCCAGCGACTCCAGCGGAGCAGATACGCAGTATTTT
-	TRBV7-2	TRBJ2-3	-	CASSLVKAGDLTDTQYF	TGTGCCAGCAGCTTAGTAAAAGCGGGCGACCTCACAGATACGCAGTATTTT
-	TRBV7-9	TRBJ2-3	few	CASSPFTGTDTQYF	TGTGCCAGCAGCCCATTTACTGGCACAGATACGCAGTATTTT
TRBD1	TRBV7-2	TRBJ2-5	-	CASSTGVMRETQYF	TGTGCCAGCAGCACAGGGGTTATGAGAGAGACCCAGTACTTC
TRBD1	TRBV10-3	TRBJ1-1	few	CAISGGYKGARDTEAFF	TGTGCCATCAGTGGAGGGTACAAGGGGGCTCGGGACACTGAAGCTTTCTTT
-	TRBV6-2/TRBV6-3	TRBJ2-1	-	CASSYTRGQTYNEQFF	TGTGCCAGCAGTTACACCCGGGGGCAGACCTACAATGAGCAGTTCTTC
-	TRBV20-1	TRBJ1-1	few	CSADEGSTEAFF	TGCAGTGCTGACGAGGGATCCACTGAAGCTTTCTTT
-	TRBV5-1	TRBJ2-2	-	CASSLREIGELFF	TGCGCCAGCAGCTTGCGGGAAATCGGGGAGCTGTTTTTT
TRBD1	TRBV15	TRBJ2-7	many	CATSRTGQSYEQYF	TGTGCCACCAGCAGAACGGGACAGAGCTACGAGCAGTACTTC
-	TRBV20-1	TRBJ1-3	-	CSARKVQMGGNTIYF	TGCAGTGCTAGAAAGGTGCAGATGGGAGGAAACACCATATATTTT
-	TRBV6-1	TRBJ1-2	-	CASSEVYNTF	TGTGCCAGCAGTGAAGTTTATAACACCTTC
-	TRBV7-8	TRBJ2-7	-	CASSLWAGAYEQYF	TGTGCCAGCAGCTTATGGGCTGGGGCGTACGAGCAGTACTTC
-	TRBV4-1	TRBJ1-2	few	CASSVSYEGPYGYTF	TGCGCCAGCAGCGTCAGCTATGAGGGCCCCTATGGCTACACCTTC
-	TRBV3-1	TRBJ1-2	once	CASSQVGQGGYTF	TGTGCCAGCAGCCAAGTAGGTCAGGGTGGCTACACCTTC
-	TRBV6-5	TRBJ2-4	-	CASSYSSGKNIQYF	TGTGCCAGCAGTTACTCCTCAGGGAAAAACATTCAGTACTTC
-	TRBV14	TRBJ1-1	few	CASSRQTNTEAFF	TGTGCCAGCAGCCGACAGACTAACACTGAAGCTTTCTTT
-	TRBV19	TRBJ2-1	-	CASSARGLSKADEQFF	TGTGCCAGTAGCGCCAGGGGACTTTCCAAGGCCGATGAGCAGTTCTTC
TRBD1	TRBV27	TRBJ2-3	few	CASSKGQGLTDTQYF	TGTGCCAGCAGTAAAGGACAGGGTCTCACAGATACGCAGTATTTT
TRBD2	TRBV5-1	TRBJ2-3	-	CASMRGPTSGDTDTQYF	TGCGCCAGCATGAGGGGTCCGACTAGCGGGGACACAGATACGCAGTATTTT
-	TRBV3-1	TRBJ1-6	many	CASSRQTLGSPLHF	TGTGCCAGCAGTCGACAAACCCTCGGTTCACCCCTCCACTTT
-	TRBV4-3	TRBJ1-1	-	CASSQDPGMNTEAFF	TGCGCCAGCAGCCAAGATCCGGGAATGAACACTGAAGCTTTCTTT
-	TRBV7-3	TRBJ2-2	few	CASSPPGGGGELFF	TGTGCCAGCAGCCCCCCCGGGGGCGGTGGGGAGCTGTTTTTT
-	TRBV6-2/TRBV6-3	TRBJ2-1	-	CASSYSRVRNEQFF	TGTGCCAGCAGTTACAGCAGGGTTCGGAATGAGCAGTTCTTC
-	TRBV30	TRBJ1-1	few	CAWRGNTEAFF	TGTGCCTGGAGGGGAAACACTGAAGCTTTCTTT
TRBD2	TRBV12-3/TRBV12-4	TRBJ2-3	few	CASRHRVSGDTDTQYF	TGTGCCAGCCGACACCGTGTTAGCGGGGACACAGATACGCAGTATTTT
TRBD1	TRBV9	TRBJ2-3	-	CASSVGGQGEADTQYF	TGTGCCAGCAGCGTAGGGGGACAGGGGGAGGCAGATACGCAGTATTTT
-	TRBV10-3	TRBJ1-1	few	CAISGQGTEAFF	TGTGCCATCAGTGGGCAGGGCACTGAAGCTTTCTTT
-	TRBV20-1	TRBJ2-1	many	CSARDPAGAVYNEQFF	TGCAGTGCTAGAGATCCCGCGGGGGCGGTCTACAATGAGCAGTTCTTC
-	TRBV7-2	TRBJ2-3	many	CASSLTVADTQYF	TGTGCCAGCAGCTTAACGGTGGCAGATACGCAGTATTTT
TRBD1	TRBV6-1	TRBJ2-7	few	CASSEAPMTGSLYYEQYF	TGTGCCAGCAGTGAAGCACCCATGACAGGGTCCCTATACTACGAGCAGTACTTC
-	TRBV20-1	TRBJ2-6	-	CSASAGTSSGANVLTF	TGCAGTGCTAGCGCAGGGACCAGCTCTGGGGCCAACGTCCTGACTTTC
-	TRBV7-2	TRBJ2-1	-	CASSLLREEFF	TGTGCCAGCAGCTTACTCAGGGAGGAGTTCTTC
-	TRBV7-9	TRBJ1-2	-	CASSLGGHAGYTF	TGTGCCAGCAGCTTAGGGGGACACGCTGGCTACACCTTC
-	TRBV24-1	TRBJ2-3	-	CATSDSGRGTDTQYF	TGTGCCACCAGTGACTCGGGACGGGGCACAGATACGCAGTATTTT
TRBD1	TRBV12-3/TRBV12-4	TRBJ1-2	-	CASRITGTGDYGYTF	TGTGCCAGCAGGATAACCGGGACAGGGGACTATGGCTACACCTTC
-	TRBV18	TRBJ2-3	many	CASSPPGTDTQYF	TGTGCCAGCAGTCCCCCCGGCACAGATACGCAGTATTTT
TRBD2	TRBV3-1	TRBJ2-2	-	CASSQAAGGANTGELFF	TGTGCCAGCAGCCAAGCGGCGGGGGGTGCGAACACCGGGGAGCTGTTTTTT
-	TRBV28	TRBJ2-4	-	CASTMGSKENIQYF	TGTGCCAGCACTATGGGATCGAAGGAAAACATTCAGTACTTC
-	TRBV4-2	TRBJ1-1	-	CASSQGGSGTEAFF	TGTGCCAGCAGCCAAGGGGGGTCCGGGACTGAAGCTTTCTTT
TRBD1	TRBV29-1	TRBJ1-2	-	CSVGRTGDPNNYGYTF	TGCAGCGTTGGAAGGACAGGGGACCCTAATAACTATGGCTACACCTTC
TRBD2	TRBV15	TRBJ2-3	few	CATSRFPTSGVDTQYF	TGTGCCACCAGCAGATTCCCGACTAGCGGTGTTGATACGCAGTATTTT
-	TRBV7-9	TRBJ2-5	-	CASSLARGSPETQYF	TGTGCCAGCAGCTTAGCGCGGGGATCTCCGGAGACCCAGTACTTC
-	TRBV5-1	TRBJ1-2	-	CASSADPLIPTLNYGYTF	TGCGCCAGCAGCGCTGACCCCTTAATCCCTACCCTTAACTATGGCTACACCTTC
-	TRBV24-1	TRBJ1-5	-	CATSDSANQPQHF	TGTGCCACCAGTGATTCGGCTAATCAGCCCCAGCATTTT
TRBD1	TRBV4-1	TRBJ1-2	few	CASRATLEGAGYGYTF	TGCGCCAGCAGGGCTACGCTGGAGGGGGCCGGTTATGGCTACACCTTC
-	TRBV18	TRBJ1-4	many	CASSRRRENEKLFF	TGTGCCAGCTCACGGCGGAGAGAAAATGAAAAACTGTTTTTT
-	TRBV9	TRBJ2-4	-	CASSEAAMPLAKNIQYF	TGTGCCAGCAGCGAGGCCGCTATGCCGCTAGCCAAAAACATTCAGTACTTC
TRBD2	TRBV28	TRBJ2-1	few	CASSPAGGTNNEQFF	TGTGCCAGCAGTCCAGCGGGGGGAACAAACAATGAGCAGTTCTTC